These 8 T cell receptor beta chains were sequenced from one sample in a study of control samples from healthy donors and cancer patients. Clones were sequenced by immunoSEQ multiplex PCR, and TCRdb holds only the in-frame ones, with some missing. The sample contains just under 75,000 clones, roughly 87% of which appear only once. Material for sequencing was blood. The receptor set was obtained from a woman aged 50 to 65 in good health.

The CDR3 DNA follows: TGTGCCAGCAGCCAGGGAATTAATGAAAAACTGTTTTTT. Its translation is CASSQGINEKLFF. The V and J genes are TRBV3-1 (or the pseudogene TRBV3-2) and TRBJ1-4; no firm D call. The CDR3 runs to 13 residues. CDR1 and CDR2 (germline): LGHDT, YNNKEL (reference sequence). V was pared by 3 bases and J by 4 bases, with 6 bases between.

The table lists this clone with a count of one. This rearrangement joins TRBV27 to TRBJ2-1; 14 nucleotides align to TRBD2. V lost 3 bases and J lost 6; bases outside the gene matches: 7. The CDR3 is 17 amino acids. The germline V gene encodes CDR1 MNHEY and CDR2 SMNVEV (reference sequence). The CDR3 DNA is TGTGCCAGCAGTTTCCCCCCGGGACTAGCGGGAGTCAATGAGCAGTTCTTC. It encodes CASSFPPGLAGVNEQFF.

This clone has just one count. The chain joins TRBV5-1 to TRBJ2-5; D possibly corresponds to TRBD2 (6 bases). Germline-derived CDR1 and CDR2 are SGHRS and YFSETQ. The CDR3 contains 16 residues. V was cut by 2 bases and J by 5 bases, with 19 bases left in between. The CDR3 DNA is TGCGCCAGCAGCTTAGGCCTCCGGGAGCCCGGCGAGACCCAGTACTTC. Its translation is CASSLGLREPGETQYF.

The chain couples TRBV6-1 to TRBJ1-2; D is uncertain. The CDR3 covers 15 residues. CDR1 MNHNS and CDR2 SASEGT come from the germline V gene. V was shortened by 2 bases and J by 1 base, with 11 bases between the two germline ends. The CDR3 DNA reads TGTGCCAGCAGTGAATGGAACAGCTTTAACTATGGCTACACCTTC. Its protein is CASSEWNSFNYGYTF.

V is TRBV5-1 and J is TRBJ2-7; D is perhaps TRBD1 or TRBD2 (6 bases each). The V end was cut by 5 bases, the J end by 5 bases, with 17 bases between. The CDR3 contains 14 residues. The germline V gene encodes CDR1 SGHRS and CDR2 YFSETQ. CDR3 sequence (DNA): TGCGCCAGCAGGGGGGGCGGTGCGAGCAACGAGCAGTACTTC. Its translation is CASRGGGASNEQYF. Full variable domain (rest looked up from reference TRBV5-1 and TRBJ2-7): KAGVTQTPRYLIKTRGQQVTLSCSPISGHRSVSWYQQTPGQGLQFLFEYFSETQRNKGNFPGRFSGRQFSNSRSEMNVSTLELGDSALYLCASRGGGASNEQYFGPGTRLTVT.

V is TRBV11-3 and J is TRBJ2-1; a weak D match, TRBD2 (5 bases). CDR3 length equals 16 residues. Per the germline V gene, CDR1 is SGHNT and CDR2 is YENEEA. V lost 1 base and J 2 bases, leaving 12 bases between the germline ends. The CDR3 spells CASSLAGTGPYNEQFF. The CDR3, as DNA: TGTGCCAGCAGCTTAGCGGGAACTGGCCCCTACAATGAGCAGTTCTTC.

The V and J genes are TRBV29-1 and TRBJ2-7, with 9 nucleotides matching TRBD1. V lost 3 bases to trimming and J lost 2 bases; unmatched junction nucleotides: 5. The length of the CDR3 is 14 residues. From germline, CDR1 is SQVTM and CDR2 ANQGSEA. CDR3 sequence: CSVDRGQGTYEQYF. CDR3 bases: TGCAGCGTTGATCGAGGACAGGGGACCTACGAGCAGTACTTC.

This clone was recorded only once. V gene TRBV30 combines with J gene TRBJ2-7; TRBD2 matches 8 bases. This CDR3 is built from 13 residues. Germline V gives CDR1 GTSNPN, CDR2 SVGIG (reference sequence). After removal of 4 bases from V and 7 bases from J, the junction contained 9 bases not matched to a gene. DNA for the CDR3: TGTGCCTGGAAGTACGGGAGGGCTCGGGAGCAGTACTTC. Amino acid sequence: CAWKYGRAREQYF.